The 5 T cell receptor beta chains below all came from one sample that was sequenced in a study of blood T cells in healthy people across ages. Sample-barcoded 5' priming and a J-beta primer mix drove a second PCR of roughly 7 to 11 cycles. TCRdb called the 5' RACE reads again in MiXCR, with one record for every CDR3 protein. The sample has approximately 2,000,000 distinct CDR3 sequences, about 39% seen once. Sequencing was performed on blood. The receptors come from a human donor in good health.

This clonotype was observed many times. This chain connects TRBV11-3 to TRBJ2-5, with TRBD1 identical over 8 bases. Unmatched junction bases numbered 6, after V lost 2 bases and J lost 4 bases. CDR3 length: 15 amino acids. Germline V gives CDR1 SGHNT, CDR2 YENEEA. The CDR3 DNA reads as TGTGCCAGCAGCTTACAGGGGGCAAGATCAGAGACCCAGTACTTC. Amino acids: CASSLQGARSETQYF.

This clonotype was counted between two and nine times. The chain links TRBV7-8 to TRBJ1-3; D is unresolved. The germline CDR1 and CDR2 sequences are SGHVS and FQNEAQ. The CDR3 has 14 residues. The V gene lost 6 bases and the J gene lost 0 bases, with 9 bases spanning the gap. The CDR3 DNA follows: TGTGCCAGCAGTACATACGACTCTGGAAACACCATATATTTT. This translates into CASSTYDSGNTIYF.

The chain has TRBV5-1 and TRBJ2-1, with a possible D match to TRBD1 (5 bases). CDR3 size: 14 residues. V dropped 0 bases and J dropped 8 bases, with 12 bases sitting between them. Germline CDR1 SGHRS, CDR2 YFSETQ. The CDR3 loop reads CASSLVGRGDEQFF. Written as DNA, the CDR3 is TGCGCCAGCAGCTTGGTCGGAAGGGGCGATGAGCAGTTCTTC.

The V call is TRBV7-2, the J call TRBJ2-6; 7 bases fit TRBD2. CDR3 length: 15 residues. Germline assignment: CDR1 SGHTA and CDR2 FQGNSA. The V segment lost 2 bases and the J segment 4 bases; nucleotides outside the gene matches: 2. DNA for the CDR3: TGTGCCAGCAGCTTATTGGGAGGGGGGGCCAACGTCCTGACTTTC. Amino acid sequence: CASSLLGGGANVLTF.

In this sample, this clonotype turned up a few times. V gene TRBV12-3 or TRBV12-4 combines with J gene TRBJ2-1; 11 bases match TRBD2. V trimming: 3 bases; J trimming: 4 bases; junction bases outside the gene matches: 8. The CDR3 sequence is 17 residues long. CDR3 bases: TGTGCCAGCAGTTTCCTTATAGCGGGGGGGTTGTACAATGAGCAGTTCTTC. This encodes CASSFLIAGGLYNEQFF.